One and the same sample provided the 8 T cell receptor beta chains below, sequenced in a study of molecular identifiers for immune sequencing clone quantification. TCRdb processed the PCR reads anew with MiXCR; each CDR3 protein has one entry. The sample carries about 510,000 distinct CDR3 sequences, around a fifth recorded once. The sequencing input was naive CD8+ T cells from blood, with Jurkat cell RNA spiked in. As to subset: FACS-sorted CD8+CD4-CCR7+CD45RA+ naive T cells. Receptors were obtained from a human donor in good health. Some libraries in this study had Jurkat cell RNA spiked in.

As to this clonotype: Here the CDR3 omits its conserved ending phenylalanine or tryptophan, so a read error is the likely source. The gene calls are TRBV7-9 and TRBJ1-1; 8 nucleotides align to TRBD1. The CDR3 is 15 residues long. The V and J ends lost 5 bases and 0 bases, in that order; junction bases with no gene match: 5. CDR1 is SEHNR and CDR2 is FQNEAQ in the germline V gene (reference sequence). The CDR3, as DNA: TGTGCCAGCAGCAATGGACAGGGTATGAACACTGAAGCTTTCCTT. Its protein is CASSNGQGMNTEAFL.

Ten or more counts support this clonotype. The V call is TRBV5-1, the J call TRBJ2-3, with D perhaps matching TRBD1 or TRBD2 (5 bases each). Germline V gene sequence: CDR1 SGHRS, CDR2 YFSETQ. The CDR3 sequence is 18 residues long. V lost 3 bases and J 0 bases, leaving 20 bases between the germline ends. This chain's CDR3 is CASSSSGYGTRSTDTQYF. The CDR3 coding sequence is TGCGCCAGCAGCTCGAGCGGCTACGGGACCAGAAGCACAGATACGCAGTATTTT.

This sequence joins TRBV11-2 and TRBJ2-1; 7 nucleotides agree with TRBD1. The CDR3 spans 14 residues. Germline V lookup: CDR1 SGHAT, CDR2 FQNNGV. With V trimmed by 6 bases and J by 6 bases, 8 bases remained unmatched. CDR3 in DNA: TGTGCCAGCAGTCCCACAGGGGTAGGCAATGAGCAGTTCTTC. Protein: CASSPTGVGNEQFF.

This sequence joins TRBV7-9 and TRBJ2-2; tentative D call: TRBD1 (6 bases). Trimming removed 5 bases from V and 0 bases from J, with 13 bases in between. CDR3 size: 16 residues. The germline V gene has CDR1 SEHNR and CDR2 FQNEAQ (reference sequence). CDR3 DNA: TGTGCCAGCAGCGCGCGACAGGACGCGAACACCGGGGAGCTGTTTTTT. As protein: CASSARQDANTGELFF.

This clonotype appeared a few times. The chain carries TRBV10-2 and TRBJ1-1, with a possible D match to TRBD1 (6 bases). The CDR3 is 14 residues long. Per the germline V gene, CDR1 is WSHSY and CDR2 is SAAADI. Trimming removed 7 bases at V and 1 base at J, with 13 bases between. CDR3 DNA sequence: TGCGCCAGCAAAAAGGGGGGGGGGAACACTGAAGCTTTCTTT. It specifies CASKKGGGNTEAFF.

This clonotype was detected ten times or more. This chain links TRBV12-3 or TRBV12-4 with TRBJ2-7, with D tentatively TRBD1 or TRBD2 (6 bases each). The CDR3 contains 15 residues. V was pared by 2 bases and J by 7 bases, with 18 bases between. The CDR3 spells CASSLSGAGLGEQYF. The CDR3 DNA follows: TGTGCCAGCAGTTTATCGGGGGCCGGGCTAGGGGAGCAGTACTTC.

Note on this clonotype: A read error may produce the germline difference seen at one junction end. The chain is built from TRBV11-2 and TRBJ2-7; 12 bases map to TRBD1. This CDR3 is 14 amino acids long. From germline, CDR1 is SGHAT and CDR2 FQNNGV. The DNA of the CDR3 is TGTGCCAGCAGCTTGGGACAGGGGGCGTGGGAGCGGTACTTC. The encoded protein is CASSLGQGAWERYF.

This clonotype has at least ten counts. J is TRBJ1-3 and V is TRBV5-6; D unclear. Per the germline V gene, CDR1 is SGHDT and CDR2 is YYEEEE. The V gene lost 0 bases and the J gene lost 3 bases, with 7 bases spanning the gap. CDR3 length: 14 residues. The CDR3: CASSLDSSGNTIYF. The DNA of the CDR3 is TGTGCCAGCAGCTTGGACAGTAGTGGAAACACCATATATTTT.